The text below deals with one T cell receptor beta chain. This sample was included in a study of T-cell memory formation after mild COVID-19. TCRdb re-derived calls from the 5' RACE reads in MiXCR, one entry per CDR3 protein. The sample shows around 340,000 distinct CDR3 sequences, roughly 13% of them seen only once. CDR1 MDHEN and CDR2 SYDVKM come from the germline V gene. CDR3 length equals 15 residues. Trimming took 4 bases from V and 7 from J; bases not matched to a gene: 10. The receptor comes from a man between 18 and 29 years old who had mild COVID-19 (a few samples of this study predate the infection). Cell type and time point are not known. The V gene is TRBV28, the J gene TRBJ2-7; 10 bases align to TRBD2. The source material was PBMCs or a T cell subset sorted from them (not recorded which). CDR3 amino acids: CASSSPSGGWYEQYV. The CDR3 bases are TGTGCCAGCAGTTCTCCTAGCGGGGGATGGTATGAGCAGTACGTC.